This is a list of T cell receptor beta chains from one sample in a study of cytomegalovirus exposure and HLA in healthy donors. TCRdb keeps only in-frame clones here, not all; method: immunoSEQ multiplex PCR. In total, the table holds roughly 51,000 clones. Material for sequencing was PBMCs. These receptor sequences come from a male donor in good health and CMV-seropositive. CDR3s include the opening cysteine and the closing phenylalanine or tryptophan. The D gene is left open where the match is weak.

TRBD1	TRBJ1-2	TRBV11-2	TGTGCCAGCAGTACGCCGGACAGGAACTATGGCTACACCTTC	CASSTPDRNYGYTF
-	TRBJ2-7	TRBV6-1	TGTGCCAGCAGTGACAGTGGCGGCTACGAGCAGTACTTC	CASSDSGGYEQYF
TRBD2	TRBJ2-1	TRBV9	TGTGCCAGCAGCGTAGCAGCTAGCGGGGCGGGTGAGCAGTTCTTC	CASSVAASGAGEQFF
-	TRBJ2-7	TRBV19	TGTGCCAGTAGTCCAGACACCTTTTACTACGAGCAGTACTTC	CASSPDTFYYEQYF
TRBD1	TRBJ1-3	TRBV27	TGTGCCAGCAGTCCTCATCCCGGGACAGGAGTCTCTGGAAACACCATATATTTT	CASSPHPGTGVSGNTIYF
TRBD1	TRBJ1-1	TRBV5-5	TGTGCCAGCAGCTTGCTCGGACAGGGCACTGAAGCTTTCTTT	CASSLLGQGTEAFF
TRBD1	TRBJ1-5	TRBV6-5	TGTGCCAGCAGCCTCCAACAGGGGAATAATCAGCCCCAGCATTTT	CASSLQQGNNQPQHF
TRBD1	TRBJ1-6	TRBV7-9	TGTGCCAGCAGCAGCACGGGACAGAAAGTTAATTCACCCCTCCACTTT	CASSSTGQKVNSPLHF
-	TRBJ1-1	TRBV18	TGTGCCAGCTCAGGTGGGGCAGTTGCTGAAGCTTTCTTT	CASSGGAVAEAFF
TRBD1	TRBJ2-1	TRBV18	TGTGCCAGCTCAGAAGGGACAGGGCTTACCTACAATGAGCAGTTCTTC	CASSEGTGLTYNEQFF
-	TRBJ2-3	TRBV13	TGTGCCAGCAGCTCCATAACGGACGGGGACACAGATACGCAGTATTTT	CASSSITDGDTDTQYF
-	TRBJ1-1	TRBV12-1	TGTGCCAGCAGCTTTTCGTCCGGGAGGGGGGAAGGAGACACTGAAGCTTTCTTT	CASSFSSGRGEGDTEAFF
-	TRBJ2-1	TRBV7-9	TGTGCCAGCAGCTTGGACTCCAATGAGCAGTTCTTC	CASSLDSNEQFF
TRBD1	TRBJ2-7	TRBV5-4	TGTGCCAGCAGCCTGGACAGGGGTCTGTACGAGCAGTACTTC	CASSLDRGLYEQYF
-	TRBJ2-5	TRBV13	TGTGCCAGCAGCTTAGGCCTTTTGGAGGACCAGTACTTC	CASSLGLLEDQYF
TRBD1	TRBJ2-1	TRBV2	TGTGCCAGCAGTGAAGTAGGGACAGGGCGTAATGAGCAGTTCTTC	CASSEVGTGRNEQFF
-	TRBJ1-5	TRBV19	TGTGCTAGTAGCCACACCGCCGGGACAAAGTATAGCAATCAGCCCCAGCATTTT	CASSHTAGTKYSNQPQHF
TRBD2	TRBJ2-5	TRBV7-8	TGTGCCAGCAGCTTAGCGGGTAGCGGGGTTAGTCGAGAGACCCAGTACTTC	CASSLAGSGVSRETQYF
TRBD1	TRBJ1-4	TRBV6-4	TGTGCCAGCGGCGACAGGGGGGTGTTTTTT	CASGDRGVFF
TRBD2	TRBJ2-5	TRBV2	TGTGCCAGCAAGGCCACGGGGGGTTTGGAGACCCAGTACTTC	CASKATGGLETQYF
-	TRBJ1-4	TRBV28	TGTGCCAGCAGTGACCCACAGCAACCTAATGAAAAACTGTTTTTT	CASSDPQQPNEKLFF
TRBD1	TRBJ1-3	TRBV6-1	TGTGCCAGCAGTGAAGCAACAGGGGGTTCTGGAAACACCATATATTTT	CASSEATGGSGNTIYF
-	TRBJ2-3	TRBV27	TGTGCCAGCTGGGCGGATACGCAGTATTTT	CASWADTQYF
-	TRBJ2-7	TRBV6-5	TGTGCCAGCAGCGGCCGGGATTCAGGAACCGAGCAGTACTTC	CASSGRDSGTEQYF
TRBD1	TRBJ2-6	TRBV11-2	TGTGCCACCATGAAAAGTGGGGACAGGGTAGGGTCCGGGGCCAACGTCCTGACTTTC	CATMKSGDRVGSGANVLTF
TRBD1	TRBJ2-7	TRBV19	TGTGCCAGTAGTCCAGGGACAGCCTACGAGCAGTACTTC	CASSPGTAYEQYF
TRBD1	TRBJ2-5	TRBV19	TGTGCCACCGGGGTCCCAGGGGGACGGGGCCAAGAGACCCAGTACTTC	CATGVPGGRGQETQYF
TRBD1	TRBJ1-1	TRBV18	TGTGCCAGCTCACCAAGGGGGACAGGATCAAACACTGAAGCTTTCTTT	CASSPRGTGSNTEAFF
-	TRBJ2-1	TRBV5-1	TGCGCCAGCAGCTTGCAGGCCCATGACAATGAGCAGTTCTTC	CASSLQAHDNEQFF
-	TRBJ1-1	TRBV6-6	TGTGCCAGCAGTTACTCGAGTGTGAAGAACACTGAAGCTTTCTTT	CASSYSSVKNTEAFF
TRBD1	TRBJ2-7	TRBV30	TGTGCCTGGAGCGCGACAGGGGGCCCCTACGAGCAGTACTTC	CAWSATGGPYEQYF
TRBD2	TRBJ2-7	TRBV4-2	TGTGCCAGCAGCCAGGGTAGCGGGGGAGCCTACGAGCAGTACTTC	CASSQGSGGAYEQYF
TRBD1	TRBJ2-1	TRBV10-3	TGTGCTTCTGACAGGGGCGAAAGGGGGGTCTACAATGAGCAGTTCTTC	CASDRGERGVYNEQFF
-	TRBJ2-7	TRBV6-1	TGTGCCAGCAGGCAAGGGGGGGTGGGCTCCTACGAGCAGTACTTC	CASRQGGVGSYEQYF
-	TRBJ2-3	TRBV5-6	TGTGCCAGCAGCTTCGGGGAAGCTGGCCTCACAGATACGCAGTATTTT	CASSFGEAGLTDTQYF
TRBD1	TRBJ2-5	TRBV19	TGTGCCAGTAGTCCACGGACAGGAGGAGGTCAAGAGACCCAGTACTTC	CASSPRTGGGQETQYF
TRBD1	TRBJ1-2	TRBV6-5	TGTGCCAGCAGTTCAGCTCTTGGACAGGGGGCTAACGGCTACACCTTC	CASSSALGQGANGYTF
TRBD2	TRBJ2-5	TRBV4-1	TGCGCCAGCAGCCAAGCCCGGCTAGCGGGGACGCCAGAGACCCAGTACTTC	CASSQARLAGTPETQYF
-	TRBJ2-2	TRBV7-2	TGTGCCAGCAGCATTACACCGAACACCGGGGAGCTGTTTTTT	CASSITPNTGELFF
-	TRBJ1-5	TRBV18	TGTGCCAGCTCACCACTGGGGCAGACCAATCAGCCCCAGCATTTT	CASSPLGQTNQPQHF
TRBD1	TRBJ1-2	TRBV10-3	TGTGCCACCAACAGGGGGTTAGGAGATTCCTATGGCTACACCTTC	CATNRGLGDSYGYTF
-	TRBJ2-5	TRBV2	TGTGCCAGCAATCAGCAAGAGACCCAGTACTTC	CASNQQETQYF
TRBD2	TRBJ2-5	TRBV15	TGTGCCACCAGCACGCGGGGGGGCATGGGGACCCAGTACTTC	CATSTRGGMGTQYF
-	TRBJ1-1	TRBV4-2	TGTGCCAGCAGCCAAGAGGAAGGGGCGAACACTGAAGCTTTCTTT	CASSQEEGANTEAFF
-	TRBJ1-6	TRBV5-5	TGTGCCAGCAGCCTAGTAACGTCCGGAAATTCACCCCTCCACTTT	CASSLVTSGNSPLHF
TRBD2	TRBJ2-7	TRBV27	TGTGCCAGCAGCTTTAGCGGGGGCTACGAGCAGTACTTC	CASSFSGGYEQYF
TRBD1	TRBJ2-7	TRBV7-8	TGTGCCAGCAGGTTATCCGGGACAGTCTCCTACGAGCAGTACTTC	CASRLSGTVSYEQYF
-	TRBJ1-2	TRBV5-1	TGCGCCAGCAGCCCCGGGTACGACAGCACCTACACCTTC	CASSPGYDSTYTF
TRBD2	TRBJ2-3	TRBV9	TGTGCCAGCAGCGTAAGTAGCGGGGGGTCCCGCACAGATACGCAGTATTTT	CASSVSSGGSRTDTQYF
-	TRBJ1-5	TRBV28	TGTGCCACCGGGAGGGTGGTCAATCAGCCCCAGCATTTT	CATGRVVNQPQHF
-	TRBJ1-3	TRBV18	TGTGCCAGCTCACCAGCAGGGGTTGGTGGAAACACCATATATTTT	CASSPAGVGGNTIYF
-	TRBJ1-2	TRBV5-5	TGTGCCAGCAGCTTGGTGTGGGGGGTCCGTGGGGATGGCTACACCTTC	CASSLVWGVRGDGYTF